The 29 T cell receptor beta chains presented below share a single source sample, sequenced in a study of cytomegalovirus exposure and HLA in healthy donors. PCR involved 60 Vbeta and 13 Jbeta primers. Generated by immunoSEQ multiplex PCR, the TCRdb table keeps only in-frame clones and is missing some. This table holds 150,000 to 200,000 clones, about 87% found once. Sequenced: PBMCs. These receptors came from a young woman in good health and CMV-seronegative.

The rearrangement joins TRBV28 to TRBJ1-3; D is undetermined. V was clipped by 5 bases and J by 0 bases, with 11 bases between them. CDR1 is MDHEN and CDR2 is SYDVKM in the germline V gene. The CDR3 extends over 15 amino acids. The DNA of the CDR3 is TGTGCCAGCAGTCAGTGGGCAGGCTCTGGAAACACCATATATTTT. It codes for CASSQWAGSGNTIYF.

This chain joins TRBV12-5 and TRBJ2-3; D may be TRBD1 (6 bases). V shed 0 bases and J shed 6 bases, with 16 bases lying between them. Germline V gives CDR1 LGHNT, CDR2 FRNRAP. The CDR3 is made up of 16 amino acids. The CDR3 sequence is CASGLVQQGRRDTQYF. The DNA of the CDR3 is TGTGCTAGTGGTTTGGTACAACAGGGTAGGCGGGATACGCAGTATTTT.

This chain connects TRBV5-1 to TRBJ1-6, with D maybe TRBD1 (5 bases). The CDR3 consists of 16 residues. Germline V CDR1 and CDR2: SGHRS, YFSETQ. Trimming took 4 bases from V and 9 from J, leaving 20 bases between them. The CDR3 sequence is CASSPRGLEGSSPLHF. The CDR3 nucleotides are TGCGCCAGCAGCCCGCGGGGCCTCGAAGGGAGTTCACCCCTCCACTTT. Full variable domain (missing parts from reference TRBV5-1 and TRBJ1-6): KAGVTQTPRYLIKTRGQQVTLSCSPISGHRSVSWYQQTPGQGLQFLFEYFSETQRNKGNFPGRFSGRQFSNSRSEMNVSTLELGDSALYLCASSPRGLEGSSPLHFGNGTRLTVT.

The chain employs TRBV28 and TRBJ1-5; a weak D match, TRBD1 (6 bases). Germline values: CDR1 MDHEN, CDR2 SYDVKM. V gave up 6 bases and J gave up 7 bases, with 13 bases separating them. The CDR3 extends over 13 amino acids. CDR3 protein: CASRSTGNQPQHF. The DNA of the CDR3 is TGTGCCAGCAGAAGTACAGGGAACCAGCCCCAGCATTTT.

The chain recombines TRBV5-5 with TRBJ1-4; TRBD1 matches at 9 bases. Trimming cost V 3 bases and J 6 bases; bases outside gene matches: 3. CDR1 is SGHKS, CDR2 YYEKEE, per germline (reference sequence). This CDR3 is built from 14 residues. Written as DNA, the CDR3 is TGTGCCAGCAGCTCGGGACAGGGAGATGAAAAACTGTTTTTT. Its translation: CASSSGQGDEKLFF.

J is TRBJ1-1 and V is TRBV5-1; D is possibly TRBD1 (5 bases). The ends were cut back, 5 bases at V and 6 bases at J, with 11 bases in the middle. This CDR3 region has 12 residues. Germline assignment: CDR1 SGHRS and CDR2 YFSETQ. The CDR3: CASSGRAAEAFF. The DNA for the CDR3 is TGCGCCAGCAGTGGCAGGGCTGCTGAAGCTTTCTTT.

This clone was detected only a few times. The CDR3 DNA reads as TGCGCCAGCAGCCAAGAGAGGGCCAGCGGAAATGAGCAGTTCTTC. Its protein is CASSQERASGNEQFF. The chain recombines TRBV4-3 with TRBJ2-1; possibly TRBD2 for D (5 bases). In germline, CDR1 is LGHNA, CDR2 YSLEER. The CDR3 is 15 amino acids. Trimming pared 0 bases from V and 7 bases from J, leaving 13 bases between.

This clone appeared a single time. V is TRBV6-1 and J is TRBJ2-7; 7 bases are shared with TRBD1. With 10 bases clipped from V and 0 bases from J, the junction kept 12 bases outside the gene matches. The CDR3 spans 15 residues. From germline, CDR1 is MNHNS and CDR2 SASEGT. Here the CDR3 reads CANRDSPLSSYEQYF. CDR3 in DNA: TGTGCCAACAGGGACAGTCCTTTAAGCTCCTACGAGCAGTACTTC.

The chain recombines TRBV7-2 with TRBJ2-7, with TRBD1 matching 8 bases. V lost 5 bases and J lost 0; bases outside the gene matches: 9. CDR3 length: 16 residues. Germline CDR1 and CDR2: SGHTA and FQGNSA. In DNA, the CDR3 is TGTGCCAGCAGCCCATATCGACAGGGGACCTCCTACGAGCAGTACTTC. As protein: CASSPYRQGTSYEQYF.

The J gene is TRBJ1-2, the V gene TRBV11-2; tentatively, D is TRBD1 (6 bases). V lost 1 base and J lost 13, with 13 bases in between. The CDR3 runs 12 residues. Germline V gene data show CDR1 as SGHAT and CDR2 as FQNNGV. CDR3 DNA sequence: TGTGCCAGCAGCTTAGGGACAGTCGCGGGCACCTTC. Encoded protein: CASSLGTVAGTF.

This chain connects TRBV5-1 to TRBJ2-7; D unclear. This CDR3 is 13 amino acids long. V lost 3 bases, J lost 3 bases, and 10 bases lay in between. Germline V CDR1 and CDR2: SGHRS, YFSETQ. CDR3 sequence: CASSSGEFYEQYF. CDR3 bases: TGCGCCAGCAGCTCGGGTGAATTCTACGAGCAGTACTTC.

J is TRBJ2-5 and V is TRBV5-1, with 7 bases that match TRBD1. There are 13 residues in the CDR3. The trim removed 6 bases at V and 5 bases at J, leaving 7 bases unmatched. CDR1 and CDR2 (germline): SGHRS, YFSETQ. The CDR3 bases are TGCGCCAGCACCAAAGACAGGGACGAGACCCAGTACTTC. This encodes CASTKDRDETQYF.

The chain has TRBV7-8 and TRBJ1-1; D call uncertain. CDR3 length: 14 amino acids. The germline V and J ends were trimmed by 1 base and 2 bases, with 8 bases remaining between them. Germline V CDR1 and CDR2: SGHVS, FQNEAQ. CDR3 sequence reads: CASSLVHRNTEAFF. DNA of the CDR3: TGTGCCAGCAGCTTAGTGCACAGAAACACTGAAGCTTTCTTT.

The chain carries TRBV6-1 and TRBJ2-2, with TRBD2 matching over 14 bases. Trimming at V came to 4 bases and at J to 5 bases, leaving 3 bases not matched to a gene. The length of the CDR3 is 16 residues. Germline V gene sequence: CDR1 MNHNS, CDR2 SASEGT. The CDR3 loop is CASSGTSGGWTGELFF. In DNA form, the CDR3 reads TGTGCCAGCAGTGGGACTAGCGGGGGGTGGACCGGGGAGCTGTTTTTT.

The chain combines TRBV30 with TRBJ1-4; D remains unclear. From germline, CDR1 is GTSNPN and CDR2 SVGIG (reference sequence). The CDR3 totals 13 residues. V lost 8 bases and J lost 5, with 15 bases in between. The CDR3 DNA reads TGTGCCCTCTCCGGGTCCATAAATGAAAAACTGTTTTTT. Translation: CALSGSINEKLFF.

The chain joins TRBV5-1 to TRBJ2-1; the match to TRBD2 covers 10 bases. There are 18 residues in the CDR3. CDR1 and CDR2 from the germline V gene are SGHRS and YFSETQ. V trimming: 2 bases; J trimming: 8 bases; junction bases outside the gene matches: 16. The CDR3 region is CASSFGASGSGWADEQFF. As DNA, the CDR3 is TGCGCCAGCAGCTTCGGCGCTAGCGGGAGCGGTTGGGCCGATGAGCAGTTCTTC.

This chain links TRBV7-9 with TRBJ2-7, with TRBD1 identical over 9 bases. This CDR3 spans 14 amino acids. Germline V gives CDR1 SEHNR, CDR2 FQNEAQ (reference sequence). V lost 6 bases, J lost 6 bases, and 9 bases stayed unmatched. The CDR3 DNA reads as TGTGCCAGCAGTCACATGGGACAGGGTTCCGAGCAGTACTTC. This translates into CASSHMGQGSEQYF.

The chain combines TRBV27 with TRBJ2-1, with TRBD2 as a possible D gene (6 bases). V lost 3 bases, J lost 4 bases, and 13 bases lay in between. This CDR3 comprises 15 residues. Germline CDR1 MNHEY, CDR2 SMNVEV (reference sequence). CDR3 sequence reads: CASSLVAGPYNEQFF. DNA for the CDR3: TGTGCCAGCAGTTTGGTCGCGGGGCCGTACAATGAGCAGTTCTTC.

The genes are TRBV7-9 and TRBJ1-1; the D gene is possibly TRBD1 (5 bases). The germline V gene encodes CDR1 SEHNR and CDR2 FQNEAQ (reference sequence). Trimming pared 5 bases from V and 10 bases from J, leaving 14 bases between. The CDR3 runs 12 residues. CDR3 amino acids: CASSRGDLGAFF. In DNA, the CDR3 is TGTGCCAGCAGCCGGGGGGATCTAGGAGCTTTCTTT.

This sequence joins TRBV2 and TRBJ1-4; TRBD1 matches 7 bases. Trimming at V came to 4 bases and at J to 2 bases, leaving 7 bases not matched to a gene. Germline CDR1 SNHLY, CDR2 FYNNEI. The CDR3 length is 16 residues. The chain's CDR3 is CASSVQGIPTNEKLFF. In DNA form, the CDR3 reads TGTGCCAGCAGTGTACAGGGGATCCCGACTAATGAAAAACTGTTTTTT.

This clone came up once. The chain recombines TRBV7-2 with TRBJ2-1; 7 bases match TRBD2. The CDR3 spans 14 residues. The V gene end was trimmed by 4 bases and the J gene end by 5 bases; junction bases not matched to a gene: 5. CDR1 SGHTA and CDR2 FQGNSA come from the germline V gene. The CDR3 bases are TGTGCCAGCAGCTCAGGACTAGACCACAATGAGCAGTTCTTC. Translating it yields CASSSGLDHNEQFF. The full variable domain, rest sourced from reference TRBV7-2 and TRBJ2-1, is GAGVSQSPSNKVTEKGKDVELRCDPISGHTALYWYRQSLGQGLEFLIYFQGNSAPDKSGLPSDRFSAERTGGSVSTLTIQRTQQEDSAVYLCASSSGLDHNEQFFGPGTRLTVL.

The rearrangement uses TRBV9 and TRBJ2-1; 8 bases align to TRBD1. The germline V gene encodes CDR1 SGDLS and CDR2 YYNGEE. This CDR3 comprises 12 residues. J gave up 11 bases and V 5 bases, and 6 bases lay outside the gene matches. The CDR3 region has the DNA TGTGCCAGCAGTGCCTCAGGGGGCCAGCAGTTCTTC. Its translation is CASSASGGQQFF.

The chain combines TRBV19 with TRBJ2-3; TRBD2 is a possible D gene (5 bases). The V end lost 4 bases, the J end lost 0 bases, and 11 bases lay between the germline ends. Germline assignment: CDR1 LNHDA and CDR2 SQIVND (reference sequence). CDR3 length: 15 amino acids. CDR3 sequence (DNA): TGTGCCAGTAGTAGCCTGCCGGGGAGCACAGATACGCAGTATTTT. Its protein is CASSSLPGSTDTQYF.

The rearrangement links TRBV29-1 to TRBJ2-5; 7 nucleotides match TRBD2. The end of the DNA aligns better with TRBJ2-7, so the J call may be wrong. Germline values: CDR1 SQVTM, CDR2 ANQGSEA. The CDR3 spans 15 residues. The chain's CDR3 is CSVEGGASGYYEQYF. In DNA form, the CDR3 reads TGCAGCGTTGAGGGAGGGGCTAGCGGTTACTACGAGCAGTACTTC.

The V gene is TRBV27, the J gene TRBJ1-2; no definite D call. V was clipped by 0 bases and J by 6 bases, with 8 bases between them. The CDR3 is made up of 13 amino acids. The V gene's germline CDR1 is MNHEY and CDR2 SMNVEV (reference sequence). This chain's CDR3 is CASSLSGGHGYTF. In DNA form, the CDR3 reads TGTGCCAGCAGTTTATCTGGTGGCCATGGCTACACCTTC.

V usage is TRBV4-1 and J usage is TRBJ2-1, with 8 positions matching TRBD2. Germline assignment: CDR1 MGHRA and CDR2 YSYEKL. Trimming removed 2 bases from V and 7 bases from J; junction bases left unmatched: 10. The CDR3 length is 16 residues. The CDR3 nucleotides are TGCGCCAGCAGCCAACCCGGGACTAGAAGGGGGAATGAGCAGTTCTTC. It translates to CASSQPGTRRGNEQFF.

This sequence joins TRBV5-1 and TRBJ2-5; 14 nucleotides agree with TRBD2. Germline loops: CDR1 SGHRS, CDR2 YFSETQ. V trimming: 2 bases; J trimming: 3 bases; junction bases outside the gene matches: 9. The CDR3 totals 18 residues. The CDR3 DNA sequence: TGCGCCAGCAGCTTTAGGGGACTAGCGGGGGAGCTCAAAGAGACCCAGTACTTC. The encoded protein is CASSFRGLAGELKETQYF.

This clone was recorded only once. J is TRBJ2-5 and V is TRBV29-1, with D maybe TRBD1 (7 bases). The J call may not be correct, given that the DNA end is closer to TRBJ2-7. CDR1 SQVTM and CDR2 ANQGSEA come from the germline V gene. The CDR3 has 13 residues. CDR3 in DNA: TGCAGCGTTAGCCCCCAGGGGGGATACGAGCAGTACTTC. Residues: CSVSPQGGYEQYF.

V gene TRBV7-2 combines with J gene TRBJ2-2; 7 bases map to TRBD2. V shed 0 bases and J 4 bases; nucleotides not matched to a gene: 2. Germline CDR1 is SGHTA and CDR2 is FQGNSA. There are 15 residues in the CDR3. CDR3 sequence reads: CASSLAGGPTGELFF. CDR3 bases: TGTGCCAGCAGCTTAGCGGGAGGGCCCACCGGGGAGCTGTTTTTT.